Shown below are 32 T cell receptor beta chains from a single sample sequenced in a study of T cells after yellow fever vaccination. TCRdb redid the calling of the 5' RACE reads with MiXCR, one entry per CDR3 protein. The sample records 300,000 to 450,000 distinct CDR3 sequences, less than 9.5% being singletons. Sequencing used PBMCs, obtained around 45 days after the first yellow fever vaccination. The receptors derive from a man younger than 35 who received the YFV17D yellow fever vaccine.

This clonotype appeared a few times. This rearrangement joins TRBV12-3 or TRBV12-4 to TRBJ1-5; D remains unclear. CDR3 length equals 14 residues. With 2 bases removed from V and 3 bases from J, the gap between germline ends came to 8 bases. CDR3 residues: CASSLRSPNQPQHF. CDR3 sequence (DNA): TGTGCCAGCAGTTTAAGGTCCCCCAATCAGCCCCAGCATTTT.

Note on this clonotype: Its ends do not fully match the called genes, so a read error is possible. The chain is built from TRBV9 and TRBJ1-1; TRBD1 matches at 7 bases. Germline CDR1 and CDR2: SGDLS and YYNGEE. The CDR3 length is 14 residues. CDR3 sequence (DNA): TGTACCAGCAGCCTAACCGTCCGGGACAGCAAAGCTTTCTTT. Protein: CTSSLTVRDSKAFF.

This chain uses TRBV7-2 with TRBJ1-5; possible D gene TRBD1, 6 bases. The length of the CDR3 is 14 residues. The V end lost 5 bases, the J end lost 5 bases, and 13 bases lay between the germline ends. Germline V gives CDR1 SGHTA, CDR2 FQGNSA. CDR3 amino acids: CASSPYRADQPQHF. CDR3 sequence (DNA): TGTGCCAGCAGCCCGTACAGGGCAGATCAGCCCCAGCATTTT.

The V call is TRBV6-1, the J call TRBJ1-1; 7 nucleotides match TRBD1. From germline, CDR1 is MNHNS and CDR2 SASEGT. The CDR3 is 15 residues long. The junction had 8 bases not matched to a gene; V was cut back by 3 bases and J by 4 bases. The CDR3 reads CASSDRGDSPTEAFF. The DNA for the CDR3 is TGTGCCAGCAGTGATAGGGGGGACAGCCCCACTGAAGCTTTCTTT.

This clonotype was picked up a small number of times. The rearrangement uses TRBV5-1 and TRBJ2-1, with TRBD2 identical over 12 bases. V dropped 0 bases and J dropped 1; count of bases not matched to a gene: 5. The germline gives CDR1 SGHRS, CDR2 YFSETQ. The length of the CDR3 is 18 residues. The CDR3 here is CASSLGLAGAPSYNEQFF. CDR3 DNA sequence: TGCGCCAGCAGCTTGGGACTAGCGGGGGCCCCATCCTACAATGAGCAGTTCTTC.

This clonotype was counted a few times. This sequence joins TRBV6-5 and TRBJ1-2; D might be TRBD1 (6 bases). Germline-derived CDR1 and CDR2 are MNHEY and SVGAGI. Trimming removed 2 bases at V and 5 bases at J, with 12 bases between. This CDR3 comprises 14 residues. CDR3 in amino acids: CASSYDRSGYGYTF. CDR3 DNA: TGTGCCAGCAGTTACGACAGGTCCGGGTATGGCTACACCTTC.

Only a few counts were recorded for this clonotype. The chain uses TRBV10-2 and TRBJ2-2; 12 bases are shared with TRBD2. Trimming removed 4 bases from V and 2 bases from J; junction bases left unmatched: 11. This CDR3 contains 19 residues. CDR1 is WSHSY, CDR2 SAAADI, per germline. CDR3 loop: CASSGPLLAGGPNTGELFF. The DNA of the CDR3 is TGCGCCAGCAGTGGCCCCCTACTAGCGGGGGGACCTAACACCGGGGAGCTGTTTTTT.

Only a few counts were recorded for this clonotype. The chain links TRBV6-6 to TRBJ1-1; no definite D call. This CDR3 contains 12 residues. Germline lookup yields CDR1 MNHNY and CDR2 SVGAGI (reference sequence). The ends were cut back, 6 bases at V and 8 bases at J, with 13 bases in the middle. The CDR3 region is CASRIPLDEAFF. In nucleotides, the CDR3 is TGTGCCAGCAGGATTCCTTTGGACGAAGCTTTCTTT.

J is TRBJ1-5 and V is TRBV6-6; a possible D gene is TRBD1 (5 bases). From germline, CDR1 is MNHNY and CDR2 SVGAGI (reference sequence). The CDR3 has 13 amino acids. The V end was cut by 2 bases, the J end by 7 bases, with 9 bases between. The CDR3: CASSYRGSQPQHF. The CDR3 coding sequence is TGTGCCAGCAGTTACCGGGGGAGCCAGCCCCAGCATTTT.

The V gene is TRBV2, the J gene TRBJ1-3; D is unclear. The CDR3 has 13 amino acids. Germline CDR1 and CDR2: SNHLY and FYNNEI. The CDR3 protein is CASGVNSGNTIYF. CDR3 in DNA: TGTGCTAGCGGGGTGAACTCTGGAAACACCATATATTTT.

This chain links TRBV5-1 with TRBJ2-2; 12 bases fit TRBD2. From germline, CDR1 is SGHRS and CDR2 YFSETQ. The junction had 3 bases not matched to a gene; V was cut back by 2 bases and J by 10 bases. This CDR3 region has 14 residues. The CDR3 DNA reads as TGCGCCAGCAGCTTAGGACTAGCGGGGTCGGAGCTGTTTTTT. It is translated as CASSLGLAGSELFF.

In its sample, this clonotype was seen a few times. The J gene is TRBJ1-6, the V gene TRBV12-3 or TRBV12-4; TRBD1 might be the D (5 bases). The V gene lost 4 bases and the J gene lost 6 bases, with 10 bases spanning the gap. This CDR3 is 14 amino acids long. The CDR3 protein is CASSSDGTNSPLHF. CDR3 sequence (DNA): TGTGCCAGCAGTTCGGACGGGACTAATTCACCCCTCCACTTT.

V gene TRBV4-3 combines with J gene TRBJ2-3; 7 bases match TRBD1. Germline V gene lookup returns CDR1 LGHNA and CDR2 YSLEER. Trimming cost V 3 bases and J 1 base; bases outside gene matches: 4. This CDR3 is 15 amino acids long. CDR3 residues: CASSHRDRGTDTQYF. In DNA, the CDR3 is TGCGCCAGCAGCCACCGGGACAGAGGCACAGATACGCAGTATTTT.

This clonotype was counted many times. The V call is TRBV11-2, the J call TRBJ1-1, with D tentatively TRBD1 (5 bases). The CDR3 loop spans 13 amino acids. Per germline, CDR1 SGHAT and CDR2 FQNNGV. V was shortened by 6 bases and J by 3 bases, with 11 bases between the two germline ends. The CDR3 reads CASSFRVDTEAFF. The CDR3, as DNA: TGTGCCAGCAGTTTCAGGGTGGACACTGAAGCTTTCTTT.

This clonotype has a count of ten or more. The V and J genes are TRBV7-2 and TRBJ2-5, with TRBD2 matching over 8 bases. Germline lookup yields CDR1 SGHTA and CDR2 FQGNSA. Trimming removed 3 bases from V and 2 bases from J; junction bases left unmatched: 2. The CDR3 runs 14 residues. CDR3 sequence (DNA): TGTGCCAGCAGCTTTCAGCGGGGGCAAGAGACCCAGTACTTC. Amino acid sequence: CASSFQRGQETQYF.

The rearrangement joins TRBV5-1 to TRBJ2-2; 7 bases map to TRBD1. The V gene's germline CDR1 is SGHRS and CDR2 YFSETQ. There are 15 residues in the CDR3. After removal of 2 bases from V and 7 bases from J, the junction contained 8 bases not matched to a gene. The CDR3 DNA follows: TGCGCCAGCAGCTTATACAGGGGCCTCGGCGGGGAGCTGTTTTTT. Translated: CASSLYRGLGGELFF.

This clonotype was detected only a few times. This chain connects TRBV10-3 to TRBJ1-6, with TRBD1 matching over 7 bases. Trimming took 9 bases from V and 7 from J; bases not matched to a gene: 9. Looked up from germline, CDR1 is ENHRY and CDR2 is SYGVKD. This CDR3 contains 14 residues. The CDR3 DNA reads TGTGCCATGGTGACAGGGAGCCCGAATTCACCCCTCCACTTT. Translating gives CAMVTGSPNSPLHF.

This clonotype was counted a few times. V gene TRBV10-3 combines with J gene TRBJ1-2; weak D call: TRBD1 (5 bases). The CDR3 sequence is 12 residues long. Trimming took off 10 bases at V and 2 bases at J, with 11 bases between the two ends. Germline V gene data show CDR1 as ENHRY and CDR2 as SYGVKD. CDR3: CATREENYGYTF. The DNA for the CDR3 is TGTGCCACCAGGGAGGAAAACTATGGCTACACCTTC.

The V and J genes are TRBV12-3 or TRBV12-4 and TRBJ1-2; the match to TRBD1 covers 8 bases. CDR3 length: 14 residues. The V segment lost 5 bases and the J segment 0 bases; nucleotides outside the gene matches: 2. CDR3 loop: CASSPQGANYGYTF. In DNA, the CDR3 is TGTGCCAGCAGTCCACAGGGGGCTAACTATGGCTACACCTTC.

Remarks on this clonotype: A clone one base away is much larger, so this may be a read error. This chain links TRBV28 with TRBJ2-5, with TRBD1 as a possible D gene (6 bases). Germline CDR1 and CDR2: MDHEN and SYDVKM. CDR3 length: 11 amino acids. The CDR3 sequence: CDRVSHETQYF. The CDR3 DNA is TGTGACAGGGTCTCGCATGAGACCCAGTACTTC.

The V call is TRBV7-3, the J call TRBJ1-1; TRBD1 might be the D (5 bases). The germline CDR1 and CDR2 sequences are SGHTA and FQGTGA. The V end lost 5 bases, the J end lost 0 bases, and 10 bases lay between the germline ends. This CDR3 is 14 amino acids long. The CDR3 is CASSPGSMNTEAFF. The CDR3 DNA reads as TGTGCCAGCAGCCCAGGGAGTATGAACACTGAAGCTTTCTTT.

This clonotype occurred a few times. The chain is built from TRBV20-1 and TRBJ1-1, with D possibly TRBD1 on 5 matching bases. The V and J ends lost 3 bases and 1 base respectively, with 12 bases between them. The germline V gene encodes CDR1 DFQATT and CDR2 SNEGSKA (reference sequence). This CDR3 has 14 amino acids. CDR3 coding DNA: TGCAGTGCTAGGCAAGGGGTCACGAACACTGAAGCTTTCTTT. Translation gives CSARQGVTNTEAFF.

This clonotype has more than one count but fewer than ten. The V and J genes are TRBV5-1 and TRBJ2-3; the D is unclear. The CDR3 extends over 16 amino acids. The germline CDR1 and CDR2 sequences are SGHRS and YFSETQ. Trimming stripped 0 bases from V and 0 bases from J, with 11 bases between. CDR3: CASSLDGFASTDTQYF. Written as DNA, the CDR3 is TGCGCCAGCAGCTTGGATGGGTTCGCTAGCACAGATACGCAGTATTTT. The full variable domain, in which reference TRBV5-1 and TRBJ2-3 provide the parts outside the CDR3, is KAGVTQTPRYLIKTRGQQVTLSCSPISGHRSVSWYQQTPGQGLQFLFEYFSETQRNKGNFPGRFSGRQFSNSRSEMNVSTLELGDSALYLCASSLDGFASTDTQYFGPGTRLTVL.

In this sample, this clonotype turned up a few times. This chain's CDR3 is CASSAGSSTDTQYF. CDR3 DNA sequence: TGCGCCAGCAGTGCAGGTTCTAGCACAGATACGCAGTATTTT. The chain recombines TRBV5-1 with TRBJ2-3; unclear D gene. V was trimmed by 5 bases and J by 0 bases, leaving 10 bases between them. CDR3 length: 14 amino acids. CDR1 SGHRS and CDR2 YFSETQ come from the germline V gene.

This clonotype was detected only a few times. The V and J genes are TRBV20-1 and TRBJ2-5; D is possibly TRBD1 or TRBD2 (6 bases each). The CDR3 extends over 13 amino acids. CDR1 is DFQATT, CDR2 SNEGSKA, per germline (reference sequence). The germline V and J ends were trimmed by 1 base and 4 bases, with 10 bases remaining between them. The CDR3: CSARGGAGETQYF. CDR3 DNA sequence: TGCAGTGCTAGAGGGGGGGCGGGAGAGACCCAGTACTTC.

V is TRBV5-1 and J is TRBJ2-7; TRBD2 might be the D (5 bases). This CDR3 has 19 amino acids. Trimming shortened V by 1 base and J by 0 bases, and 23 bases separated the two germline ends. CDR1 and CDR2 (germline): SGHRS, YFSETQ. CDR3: CASSLLAEDHLLISYEQYV. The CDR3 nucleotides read TGCGCCAGCAGCTTGTTGGCGGAGGACCATCTCCTAATCTCCTACGAGCAGTACGTC.

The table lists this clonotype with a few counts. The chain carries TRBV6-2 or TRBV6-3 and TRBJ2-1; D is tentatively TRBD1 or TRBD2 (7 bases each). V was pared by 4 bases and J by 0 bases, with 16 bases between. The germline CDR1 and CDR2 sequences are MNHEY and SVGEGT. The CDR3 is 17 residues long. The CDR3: CASSLGRGRSSYNEQFF. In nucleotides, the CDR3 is TGTGCCAGCAGTTTGGGGAGGGGGCGATCCTCCTACAATGAGCAGTTCTTC.

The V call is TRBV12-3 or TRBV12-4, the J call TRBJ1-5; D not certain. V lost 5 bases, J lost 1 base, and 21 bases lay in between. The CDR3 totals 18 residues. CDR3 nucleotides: TGTGCCAGCAGTCCTCCCTCAAGGATGGATAGAAGCAATCAGCCCCAGCATTTT. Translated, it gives CASSPPSRMDRSNQPQHF.

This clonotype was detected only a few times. This CDR3 is CASSSLALGDTEAFF. CDR3 DNA sequence: TGCGCCAGCAGCTCGCTTGCGCTCGGGGACACTGAAGCTTTCTTT. The J gene is TRBJ1-1, the V gene TRBV5-1; D is unclear. The germline V gene encodes CDR1 SGHRS and CDR2 YFSETQ. V was shortened by 3 bases and J by 3 bases, with 15 bases between the two germline ends. The CDR3 sequence is 15 residues long.

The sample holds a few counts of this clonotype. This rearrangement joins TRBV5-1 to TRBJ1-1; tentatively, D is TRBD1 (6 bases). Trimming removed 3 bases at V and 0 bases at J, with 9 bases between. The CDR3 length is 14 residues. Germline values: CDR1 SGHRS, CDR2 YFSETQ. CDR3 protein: CASSSGTMNTEAFF. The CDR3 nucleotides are TGCGCCAGCAGCTCAGGGACAATGAACACTGAAGCTTTCTTT.

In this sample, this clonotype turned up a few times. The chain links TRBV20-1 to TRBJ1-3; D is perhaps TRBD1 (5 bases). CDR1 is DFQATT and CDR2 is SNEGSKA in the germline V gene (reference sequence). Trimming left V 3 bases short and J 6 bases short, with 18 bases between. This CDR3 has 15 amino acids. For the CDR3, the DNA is TGCAGTGCTAGGGGGACCTCAGGAAGGGCAAACACCATATATTTT. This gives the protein CSARGTSGRANTIYF.

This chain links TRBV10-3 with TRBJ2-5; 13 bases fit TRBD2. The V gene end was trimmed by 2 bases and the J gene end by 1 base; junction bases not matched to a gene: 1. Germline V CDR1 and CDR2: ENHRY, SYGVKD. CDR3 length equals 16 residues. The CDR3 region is CAISEGLAGAQETQYF. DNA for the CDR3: TGTGCCATCAGTGAGGGACTAGCGGGGGCCCAAGAGACCCAGTACTTC.